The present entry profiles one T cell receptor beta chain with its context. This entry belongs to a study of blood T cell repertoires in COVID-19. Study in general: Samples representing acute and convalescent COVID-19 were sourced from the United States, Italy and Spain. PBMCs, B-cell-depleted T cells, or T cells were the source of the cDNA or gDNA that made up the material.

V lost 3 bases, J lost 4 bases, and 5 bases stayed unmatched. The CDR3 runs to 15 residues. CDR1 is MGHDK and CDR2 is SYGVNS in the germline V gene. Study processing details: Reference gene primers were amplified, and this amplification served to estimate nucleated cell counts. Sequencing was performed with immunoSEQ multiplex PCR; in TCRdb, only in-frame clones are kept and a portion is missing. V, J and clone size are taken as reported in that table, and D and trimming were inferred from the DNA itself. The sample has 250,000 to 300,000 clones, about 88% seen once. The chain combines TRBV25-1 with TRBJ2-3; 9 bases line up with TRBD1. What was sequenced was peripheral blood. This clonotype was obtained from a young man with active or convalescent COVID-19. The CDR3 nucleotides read TGTGCCAGCAGTGACCCCGGGACAGGGCCAGATACGCAGTATTTT. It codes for CASSDPGTGPDTQYF.